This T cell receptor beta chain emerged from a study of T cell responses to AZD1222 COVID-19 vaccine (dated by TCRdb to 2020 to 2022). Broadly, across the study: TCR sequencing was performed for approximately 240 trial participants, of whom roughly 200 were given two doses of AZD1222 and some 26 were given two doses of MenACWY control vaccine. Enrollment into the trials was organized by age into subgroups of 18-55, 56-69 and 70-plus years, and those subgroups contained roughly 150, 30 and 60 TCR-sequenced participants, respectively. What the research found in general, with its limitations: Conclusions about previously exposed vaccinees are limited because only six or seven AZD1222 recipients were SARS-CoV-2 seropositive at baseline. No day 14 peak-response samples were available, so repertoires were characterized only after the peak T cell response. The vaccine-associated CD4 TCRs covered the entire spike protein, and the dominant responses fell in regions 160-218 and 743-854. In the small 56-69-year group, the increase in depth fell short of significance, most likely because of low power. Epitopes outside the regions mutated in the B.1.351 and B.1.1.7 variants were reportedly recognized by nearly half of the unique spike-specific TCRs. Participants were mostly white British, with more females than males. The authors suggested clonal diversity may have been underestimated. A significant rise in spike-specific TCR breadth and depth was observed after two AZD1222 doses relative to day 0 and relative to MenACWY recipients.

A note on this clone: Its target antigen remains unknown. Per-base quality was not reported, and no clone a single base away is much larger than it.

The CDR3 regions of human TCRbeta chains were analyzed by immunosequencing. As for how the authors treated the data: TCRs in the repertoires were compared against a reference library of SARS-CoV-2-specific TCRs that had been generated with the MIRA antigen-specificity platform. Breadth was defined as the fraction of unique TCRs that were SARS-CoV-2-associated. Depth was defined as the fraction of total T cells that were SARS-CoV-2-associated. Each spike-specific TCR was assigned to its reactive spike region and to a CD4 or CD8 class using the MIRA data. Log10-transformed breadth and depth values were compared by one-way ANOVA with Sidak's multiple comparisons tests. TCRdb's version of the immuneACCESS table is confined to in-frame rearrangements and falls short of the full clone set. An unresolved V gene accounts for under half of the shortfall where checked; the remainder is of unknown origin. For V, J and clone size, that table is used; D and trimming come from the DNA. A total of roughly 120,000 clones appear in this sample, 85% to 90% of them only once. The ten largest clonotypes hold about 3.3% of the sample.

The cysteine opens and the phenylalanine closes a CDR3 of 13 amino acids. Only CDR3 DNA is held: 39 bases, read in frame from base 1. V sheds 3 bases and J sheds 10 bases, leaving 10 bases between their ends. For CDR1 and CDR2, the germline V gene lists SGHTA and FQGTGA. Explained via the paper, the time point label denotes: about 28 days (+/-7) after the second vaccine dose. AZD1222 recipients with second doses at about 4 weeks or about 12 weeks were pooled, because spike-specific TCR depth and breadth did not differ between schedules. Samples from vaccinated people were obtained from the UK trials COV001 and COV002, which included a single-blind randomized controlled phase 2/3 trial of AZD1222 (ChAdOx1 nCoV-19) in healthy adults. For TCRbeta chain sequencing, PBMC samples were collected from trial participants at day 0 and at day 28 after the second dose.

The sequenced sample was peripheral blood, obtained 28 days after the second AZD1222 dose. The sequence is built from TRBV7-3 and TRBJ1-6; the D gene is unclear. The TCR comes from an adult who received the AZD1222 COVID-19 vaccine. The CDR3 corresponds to CASSLGPGSPLHF. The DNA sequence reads TGTGCCAGCAGCTTGGGCCCGGGATCACCCCTCCACTTT.